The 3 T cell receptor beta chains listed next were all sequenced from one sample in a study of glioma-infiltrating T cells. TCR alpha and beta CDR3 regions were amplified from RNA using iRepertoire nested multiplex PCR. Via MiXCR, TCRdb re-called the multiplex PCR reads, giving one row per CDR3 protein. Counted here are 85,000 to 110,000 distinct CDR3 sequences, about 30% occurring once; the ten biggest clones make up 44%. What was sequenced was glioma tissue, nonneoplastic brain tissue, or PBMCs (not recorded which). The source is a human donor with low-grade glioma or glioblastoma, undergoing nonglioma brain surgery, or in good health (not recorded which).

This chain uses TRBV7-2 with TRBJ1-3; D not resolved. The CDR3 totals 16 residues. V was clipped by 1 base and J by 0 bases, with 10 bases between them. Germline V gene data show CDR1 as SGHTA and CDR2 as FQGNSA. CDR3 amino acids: CASSLVGADSGNTIYF. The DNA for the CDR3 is TGTGCCAGCAGCTTAGTAGGCGCCGACTCTGGAAACACCATATATTTT.

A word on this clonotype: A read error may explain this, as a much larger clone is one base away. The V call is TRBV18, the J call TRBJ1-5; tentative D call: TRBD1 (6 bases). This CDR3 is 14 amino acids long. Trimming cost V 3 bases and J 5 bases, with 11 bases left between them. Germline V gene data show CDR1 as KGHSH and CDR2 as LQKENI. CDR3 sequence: CASSPGHGYQPQHF. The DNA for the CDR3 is TGTGCCAGCTCACCGGGACATGGGTATCAGCCCCAGCATTTT.

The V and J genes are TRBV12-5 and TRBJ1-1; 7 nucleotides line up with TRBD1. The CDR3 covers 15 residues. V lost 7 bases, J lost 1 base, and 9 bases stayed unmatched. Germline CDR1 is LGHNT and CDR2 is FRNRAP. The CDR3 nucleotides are TGTGCTAGTGCCTCAGGGGAGGGGGCGAACACTGAAGCTTTCTTT. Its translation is CASASGEGANTEAFF.